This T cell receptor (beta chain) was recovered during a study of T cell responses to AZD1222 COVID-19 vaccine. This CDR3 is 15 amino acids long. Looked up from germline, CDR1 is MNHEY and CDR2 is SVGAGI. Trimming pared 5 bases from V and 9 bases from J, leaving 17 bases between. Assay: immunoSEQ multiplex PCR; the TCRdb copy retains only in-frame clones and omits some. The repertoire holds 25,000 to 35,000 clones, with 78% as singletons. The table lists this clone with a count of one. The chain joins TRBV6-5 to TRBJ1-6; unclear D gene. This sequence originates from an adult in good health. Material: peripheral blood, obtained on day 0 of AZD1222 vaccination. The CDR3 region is CASSNPAAGISPLHF. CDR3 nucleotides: TGTGCCAGCAGTAACCCCGCTGCAGGTATTTCACCCCTCCACTTT.